Reported below is one T cell receptor (beta chain). The sample is drawn from a study of blood T cell repertoires in COVID-19. Per the original methods: From reference gene primer amplification, estimates of nucleated cell counts were derived. Sequenced by immunoSEQ multiplex PCR; TCRdb stores in-frame clones only, minus some. The DNA was the basis for D and trimming; V, J and clone size are from that table. The table lists 290,000 or so clones, approximately 90% of them singletons. Patients from Seattle were sampled longitudinally, starting during active infection. The ends were cut back, 5 bases at V and 6 bases at J, with 8 bases in the middle. The germline CDR1 and CDR2 sequences are MNHEY and SVGAGI. The CDR3 contains 13 residues.

Sequences were obtained from peripheral blood. V is TRBV6-5 and J is TRBJ1-6, with D tentatively TRBD1 (5 bases). This clonotype was sampled from a woman in her 30s with COVID-19, enrolled during active disease. The chain's CDR3 is CASSPGLNSPLHF. The CDR3 DNA follows: TGTGCCAGCAGTCCGGGACTTAATTCACCCCTCCACTTT.